The source of this T cell receptor beta chain is a study of shared clonotypes between healthy human individuals. The naive CD8 population came from CD45RO-negative cells selected for CCR7, without terminally differentiated effector memory CD45RA+ cells. Trimming shortened V by 2 bases and J by 7 bases, and 15 bases separated the two germline ends. CDR3 length equals 15 residues. Germline CDR1 and CDR2: MNHEY and SVGAGI. TCRdb's table, derived via immunoSEQ multiplex PCR, lists solely in-frame clones and lacks some. The data contain some 1,900,000 clones, about 95% of them singletons. This clonotype was sampled from a man aged 18 to 29 in good health. Source material: naive CD8+ T cells sorted from blood. This rearrangement joins TRBV6-5 to TRBJ2-1, with a tentative D call TRBD1 (7 bases). The CDR3 DNA sequence: TGTGCCAGCAGTTACGTGGCAGGGGGGTGGAATGAGCAGTTCTTC. This sequence encodes CASSYVAGGWNEQFF.